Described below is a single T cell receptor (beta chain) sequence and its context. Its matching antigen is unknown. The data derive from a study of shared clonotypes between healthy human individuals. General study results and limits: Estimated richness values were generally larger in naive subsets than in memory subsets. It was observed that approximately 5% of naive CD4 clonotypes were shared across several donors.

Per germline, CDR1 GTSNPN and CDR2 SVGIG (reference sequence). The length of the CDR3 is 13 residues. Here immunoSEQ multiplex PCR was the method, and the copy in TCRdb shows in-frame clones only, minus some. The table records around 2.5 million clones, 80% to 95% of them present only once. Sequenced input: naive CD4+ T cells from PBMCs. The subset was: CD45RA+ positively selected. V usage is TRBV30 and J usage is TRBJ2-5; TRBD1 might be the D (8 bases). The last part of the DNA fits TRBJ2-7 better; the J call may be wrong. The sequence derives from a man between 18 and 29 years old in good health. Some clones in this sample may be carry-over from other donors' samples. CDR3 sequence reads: CAWSTGGAYEQYF. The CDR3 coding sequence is TGTGCCTGGAGTACAGGGGGGGCCTACGAGCAGTACTTC.